This record covers a single TCR beta chain. Its antigen remains unidentified. The sample comes from a study of memory CD4+ T cells and cytomegalovirus serostatus. Study results and limitations: CD4+ memory repertoires contained 67 of 164 reported CMV TCRbeta sequences. A US-trained random forest predicted CMV serostatus with median AUC approximately 0.9.

Authors' analysis steps: After removing out-of-frame reads, around 2 million distinct TCRbeta sequences remained. Using immunoSEQ multiplex PCR, the repertoire was profiled, and TCRdb retains in-frame clones only, with some absent. That table supplies the V and J calls and clone size; D and trimming were determined from the DNA. Of roughly 56,000 clones in the sample, roughly 87% were seen once. Single viable CD3+CD4+CD8-CD45RO+ cells were sorted as the memory CD4+ T cells. CD4+ T cells were isolated by positive magnetic selection. Sequenced sample: memory CD4+ T cells from blood. The receptor's source is an adult in good health and CMV-seronegative.

The CDR3: CAISGDNYGYTF. DNA of the CDR3: TGTGCCATCAGCGGGGACAACTATGGCTACACCTTC. V usage is TRBV10-3 and J usage is TRBJ1-2, with a possible D match to TRBD1 (5 bases). The germline V gene encodes CDR1 ENHRY and CDR2 SYGVKD. The CDR3 runs to 12 residues. V shed 6 bases and J shed 2 bases, with 7 bases lying between them.